This TCR beta chain was profiled in a study of cytomegalovirus exposure and HLA in healthy donors. Broader study findings: One later analysis reportedly identified an Asian-associated ancestry cluster that showed fewer N-insertions than the approximately 710-donor mean. The authors assumed roughly uniform sequencing depth across donors for presence/absence analyses. In vitro checks showed that a few CMV-associated chains really do target CMV antigens. Immune exposure information available was restricted to CMV serostatus.

The ends lost 4 bases at V and 13 bases at J; junction bases unmatched: 14. This CDR3 comprises 16 residues. From germline, CDR1 is MNHEY and CDR2 SVGAGI. With 60 Vbeta and 13 Jbeta primers, the PCR was carried out. The table came from immunoSEQ multiplex PCR; TCRdb's copy has only in-frame clones and leaves some out. The sample has about 140,000 clones, about 80% seen once; the top ten hold 5.1%. About this clone: What it binds is unknown.

This chain links TRBV6-5 with TRBJ1-6; 9 bases match TRBD1. The sample comprised PBMCs. This clonotype was obtained from a male donor in good health and CMV-seronegative. The CDR3 loop reads CASSFSPGTGPDPLHF. CDR3 sequence (DNA): TGTGCCAGCAGTTTTTCCCCCGGGACAGGGCCCGATCCCCTCCACTTT.